The present entry profiles one T cell receptor beta chain with its context. Looked up from germline, CDR1 is MNHEY and CDR2 is SMNVEV (reference sequence). Trimming pared 4 bases from V and 6 bases from J, leaving 19 bases between. The CDR3 consists of 15 residues. These data belong to a study of blood T cell repertoires in COVID-19. Study-level information: The United States, Italy and Spain provided the acute and convalescent COVID-19 samples. PBMCs, B-cell-depleted T cells, or T cells were the source of the cDNA or gDNA that made up the material.

Original processing methods: Amplification from reference gene primers served as the basis for estimated nucleated cell counts. Method: immunoSEQ multiplex PCR; TCRdb's copy keeps in-frame clones and lacks some. V, J and clone size reflect that table, while D and trimming were determined from the DNA. The sample lists under 350,000 clones; approximately 85% were seen once. Material for sequencing was peripheral blood. The TCR comes from a woman in her 70s with acute or convalescent COVID-19. This chain links TRBV27 with TRBJ2-7, with D possibly being TRBD2 (5 bases). The CDR3 nucleotides read TGTGCCAGCAGTTGGCGACCTCTCCCGAGCGGCGAGCAGTACTTC. Protein product: CASSWRPLPSGEQYF.